Below, 24 T cell receptor beta chains from the same sample are listed, as sequenced in a study of blood T cell repertoires in COVID-19. Sequencing used immunoSEQ multiplex PCR; TCRdb keeps in-frame clones, though not all of them. The data hold approximately 120,000 clones, with over 75% observed a single time. The sequenced sample was peripheral blood. These receptor sequences come from a man aged 50-59 years with acute or convalescent COVID-19.

This clone appeared a few times. The CDR3 loop reads CATSIDRGYEQYF. The CDR3 DNA is TGTGCCACCAGCATCGACAGGGGCTACGAGCAGTACTTC. The rearrangement links TRBV15 to TRBJ2-7; 8 bases map to TRBD1. CDR3 length: 13 residues. Germline V gives CDR1 LNHNV, CDR2 YYDKDF (reference sequence). Trimming removed 4 bases from V and 3 bases from J; junction bases left unmatched: 2. Using reference TRBV15 and TRBJ2-7 for the parts outside the CDR3, the full variable domain is DAMVIQNPRYQVTQFGKPVTLSCSQTLNHNVMYWYQQKSSQAPKLLFHYYDKDFNNEADTPDNFQSRRPNTSFCFLDIRSPGLGDTAMYLCATSIDRGYEQYFGPGTRLTVT.

V gene TRBV30 combines with J gene TRBJ2-1; TRBD2 agrees at 9 bases. The CDR3 loop spans 14 amino acids. The germline gives CDR1 GTSNPN, CDR2 SVGIG (reference sequence). The junction had 5 bases not matched to a gene; V was cut back by 3 bases and J by 5 bases. This CDR3 is CAWSGGLADNEQFF. CDR3 coding DNA: TGTGCCTGGAGCGGGGGACTAGCCGACAATGAGCAGTTCTTC.

The rearrangement uses TRBV19 and TRBJ1-2; 11 bases fit TRBD1. V was clipped by 5 bases and J by 7 bases; unmatched bases: 9. Germline V gene data show CDR1 as LNHDA and CDR2 as SQIVND (reference sequence). This CDR3 has 15 amino acids. CDR3 sequence reads: CASSGEDRGHFGYTF. Written as DNA, the CDR3 is TGTGCCAGTAGTGGAGAGGACAGGGGGCATTTTGGCTACACCTTC.

Sample share makes this clone medium-sized. The chain links TRBV29-1 to TRBJ2-3, with 11 positions matching TRBD2. Trimming at V came to 0 bases and at J to 6 bases, leaving 8 bases not matched to a gene. CDR3 size: 16 residues. The germline gives CDR1 SQVTM, CDR2 ANQGSEA. This CDR3 is CSVEDLTSGRYDTQYF. The CDR3 DNA follows: TGCAGCGTTGAAGATCTAACTAGCGGGAGATATGATACGCAGTATTTT.

The V gene is TRBV11-2, the J gene TRBJ2-7; tentatively, D is TRBD1 (7 bases). The CDR3 loop spans 14 amino acids. V was pared by 4 bases and J by 5 bases, with 15 bases between. Germline V gene lookup returns CDR1 SGHAT and CDR2 FQNNGV. The CDR3 region is CASSSSGGGDEQYF. The CDR3 bases are TGTGCCAGCAGCTCCTCAGGGGGAGGCGACGAGCAGTACTTC.

V is TRBV5-1 and J is TRBJ1-3; TRBD1 matches 7 bases. V lost 0 bases, J lost 0 bases, and 3 bases stayed unmatched. The CDR3 runs to 16 residues. Germline V gives CDR1 SGHRS, CDR2 YFSETQ. The CDR3 coding sequence is TGCGCCAGCAGCTTGGGACAGGGCTACTCTGGAAACACCATATATTTT. Amino acids: CASSLGQGYSGNTIYF.

V is TRBV12-3 or TRBV12-4 and J is TRBJ1-5; D perhaps matches TRBD1 (6 bases). V was cut by 5 bases and J by 13 bases, with 18 bases left in between. The CDR3 is made up of 13 amino acids. The CDR3 DNA sequence: TGTGCCAGCAGTCGGCCAGGGGAATCTTTGCAGCATTTT. As protein: CASSRPGESLQHF.

This chain links TRBV10-2 with TRBJ1-5, with 8 bases aligning to TRBD1. The CDR3 is 13 residues long. Germline loops: CDR1 WSHSY, CDR2 SAAADI. Unmatched junction bases numbered 4, after V lost 8 bases and J lost 4 bases. CDR3 DNA sequence: TGCGCCAGCTGGGGACAGGAGAATCAGCCCCAGCATTTT. Translation gives CASWGQENQPQHF.

This chain joins TRBV19 and TRBJ1-1; 9 bases line up with TRBD1. The CDR3 spans 16 residues. Unmatched junction bases numbered 5, after V lost 3 bases and J lost 0 bases. Germline lookup yields CDR1 LNHDA and CDR2 SQIVND (reference sequence). The CDR3 DNA reads as TGTGCCAGTAGTATCCTAACAGGGGGCATGAACACTGAAGCTTTCTTT. Its protein product is CASSILTGGMNTEAFF. The variable domain in full, with the rest retrieved from reference TRBV19 and TRBJ1-1, is DGGITQSPKYLFRKEGQNVTLSCEQNLNHDAMYWYRQDPGQGLRLIYYSQIVNDFQKGDIAEGYSVSREKKESFPLTVTSAQKNPTAFYLCASSILTGGMNTEAFFGQGTRLTVV.

V gene TRBV7-6 combines with J gene TRBJ1-4; no clear D gene. V was trimmed by 1 base and J by 2 bases, leaving 17 bases between them. The germline gives CDR1 SGHVS, CDR2 FNYEAQ. This CDR3 contains 18 residues. CDR3 coding DNA: TGTGCCAGCAGCTTAGGCGGGAGGTGGCCGAGGACTAATGAAAAACTGTTTTTT. It translates to CASSLGGRWPRTNEKLFF.

The chain carries TRBV5-1 and TRBJ2-1, with 11 bases fitting TRBD1. V was clipped by 3 bases and J by 10 bases; unmatched bases: 15. The CDR3 loop spans 17 amino acids. Germline CDR1 reads SGHRS; CDR2 reads YFSETQ. CDR3 bases: TGCGCCAGCAGCTCCTCCGGGACAGGGGGGACGAATCGGGAGCAGTTCTTC. As protein: CASSSSGTGGTNREQFF.

V and J are TRBV5-6 and TRBJ2-7; 9 bases are shared with TRBD2. Germline V lookup: CDR1 SGHDT, CDR2 YYEEEE. CDR3 length: 17 amino acids. Trimming cost V 1 base and J 5 bases; bases outside gene matches: 13. The CDR3 loop is CASSLTPTGLAMDEQYF. The CDR3 bases are TGTGCCAGCAGCTTGACCCCTACGGGACTAGCAATGGACGAGCAGTACTTC.

This clone showed up just once. The chain has TRBV10-2 and TRBJ1-2; 10 bases are a match to TRBD1. This CDR3 has 14 amino acids. The trim removed 4 bases at V and 2 bases at J, leaving 1 base unmatched. In germline, CDR1 is WSHSY, CDR2 SAAADI. In nucleotides, the CDR3 is TGCGCCAGCAGTGGGACAGGGGGAAACTATGGCTACACCTTC. Protein product: CASSGTGGNYGYTF.

This clone showed up just a few times. The rearrangement links TRBV11-3 to TRBJ2-5, with 9 bases that match TRBD1. From germline, CDR1 is SGHNT and CDR2 YENEEA. J gave up 3 bases and V 8 bases, and 13 bases lay outside the gene matches. CDR3 length equals 16 residues. The CDR3 region has the DNA TGTGCCAGCTGTTCCGGGACAGGGAAAGGTGAAGAGACCCAGTACTTC. This codes for CASCSGTGKGEETQYF.

The chain recombines TRBV29-1 with TRBJ2-5; 8 bases are a match to TRBD1. V shed 6 bases, J shed 6 bases, and the junction held 12 bases outside the gene matches. This CDR3 region has 14 residues. Germline V gives CDR1 SQVTM, CDR2 ANQGSEA. CDR3 DNA: TGCAGCGTAGACACTCACACAGGGGGGAAGACCCAGTACTTC. This gives the protein CSVDTHTGGKTQYF. Supplemented by reference TRBV29-1 and TRBJ2-5, the full variable domain reads SAVISQKPSRDICQRGTSLTIQCQVDSQVTMMFWYRQQPGQSLTLIATANQGSEATYESGFVIDKFPISRPNLTFSTLTVSNMSPEDSSIYLCSVDTHTGGKTQYFGPGTRLLVL.

The chain carries TRBV11-3 and TRBJ1-2; D ambiguous. From germline, CDR1 is SGHNT and CDR2 YENEEA. There are 12 residues in the CDR3. V lost 3 bases and J lost 8, with 10 bases in between. CDR3 residues: CASSLRFSGYTF. DNA for the CDR3: TGTGCCAGCAGCTTGAGATTTAGCGGCTACACCTTC.

This sequence joins TRBV6-5 and TRBJ1-1; 7 nucleotides align to TRBD1. Germline V lookup: CDR1 MNHEY, CDR2 SVGAGI. The V gene end was trimmed by 4 bases and the J gene end by 0 bases; junction bases not matched to a gene: 8. This CDR3 region has 16 residues. The CDR3 DNA sequence: TGTGCCAGCAGTTCGGACAGGACCATCATGAACACTGAAGCTTTCTTT. It specifies CASSSDRTIMNTEAFF.

The J gene is TRBJ1-1, the V gene TRBV19, with a tentative D call TRBD1 (5 bases). This CDR3 has 13 residues. Between the trimmed V and J ends, which lost 5 bases and 4 bases, there was a span of 11 bases. Germline CDR1 and CDR2: LNHDA and SQIVND (reference sequence). Here the CDR3 reads CASSWGVGTEAFF. The CDR3 bases are TGTGCCAGTAGTTGGGGGGTTGGCACTGAAGCTTTCTTT.

The chain's CDR3 is CASSLDVMNTEAFF. The CDR3 coding sequence is TGTGCCAGCAGCCTAGACGTAATGAACACTGAAGCTTTCTTT. The rearrangement links TRBV3-1 (or the pseudogene TRBV3-2) to TRBJ1-1; D is unclear. The V end lost 4 bases, the J end lost 0 bases, and 9 bases lay between the germline ends. The CDR3 has 14 amino acids. Germline V lookup: CDR1 LGHDT, CDR2 YNNKEL (reference sequence).

The chain uses TRBV4-2 and TRBJ2-5; D is possibly TRBD2 (5 bases). Deletions cut 2 bases from V and 4 bases from J, with 14 bases between. This CDR3 spans 15 amino acids. CDR1 is LGHNA, CDR2 YNFKEQ, per germline. The CDR3 nucleotides are TGTGCCAGCAGCCAAACACCCGGGGTGAGAGAGACCCAGTACTTC. Translating gives CASSQTPGVRETQYF.

This clone was counted ten times or more. The CDR3 bases are TGTGCCAGCAGCCCCACAGATATGAACACTGAAGCTTTCTTT. Translation: CASSPTDMNTEAFF. The chain has TRBV7-2 and TRBJ1-1; D uncertain. In germline, CDR1 is SGHTA, CDR2 FQGNSA. V was clipped by 5 bases and J by 0 bases, with 10 bases between them. This CDR3 spans 14 amino acids.

The chain couples TRBV5-3 to TRBJ2-7, with 7 positions matching TRBD2. TRBV5-3 is classed as an ORF, of uncertain function. The junction had 7 bases not matched to a gene; V was cut back by 1 base and J by 3 bases. The CDR3 totals 15 residues. The CDR3 coding sequence is TGTGCCAGAAGCTTGTTCGGCGGGAGTGACTACGAGCAGTACTTC. This encodes CARSLFGGSDYEQYF.

The rearrangement joins TRBV6-5 to TRBJ2-7; a possible D gene is TRBD2 (6 bases). Trimming stripped 4 bases from V and 11 bases from J, with 15 bases between. CDR1 is MNHEY and CDR2 is SVGAGI in the germline V gene. The CDR3 spans 12 residues. The CDR3 DNA sequence: TGTGCCAGCAGTTTAGAGACGGGAGTGGAGTACTTC. Its protein product is CASSLETGVEYF.

The chain combines TRBV5-1 with TRBJ2-1; possibly TRBD1 for D (9 bases). V shed 4 bases and J shed 4 bases, with 30 bases lying between them. Per the germline V gene, CDR1 is SGHRS and CDR2 is YFSETQ. This CDR3 spans 20 amino acids. CDR3 sequence: CASSLYGQGSSSGPYNEQFF. CDR3 coding DNA: TGCGCCAGCAGCCTCTACGGACAGGGGTCGTCTAGCGGGCCTTACAATGAGCAGTTCTTC.